This TCR beta chain was sequenced in a study of regulatory T cells in long-lasting Graves disease. General study results and limits: Newly diagnosed Graves' patients exceeded persistent ones in TCR diversity.

Time point given: newly diagnosed GD, antithyroid drugs for less than 3 months. RNA isolated from PBMCs was used to make the TCR library. Building of the TCR beta libraries involved iRepertoire HTBI primers and Arm-PCR of CDR3 regions. TCRdb called the multiplex PCR reads again in MiXCR, with one record for every CDR3 protein. The table includes 240,000 or so distinct CDR3 sequences, 20% detected once. This clonotype was seen repeatedly, ten times or more. Its target is not known. V gave up 4 bases and J gave up 4 bases; unmatched junction bases: 13. CDR3 length: 17 amino acids. Germline V lookup: CDR1 ENHRY, CDR2 SYGVKD.

This receptor was identified in a female donor with Graves disease. The source was peripheral blood mononuclear cells (PBMCs), collected at new diagnosis, from a patient treated with antithyroid drugs. The chain employs TRBV10-3 and TRBJ2-5; the match to TRBD2 covers 9 bases. This CDR3 reads CAISGRAGGPPSETQYF. In DNA form, the CDR3 reads TGTGCCATCAGTGGCCGCGCGGGAGGGCCGCCTTCAGAGACCCAGTACTTC.